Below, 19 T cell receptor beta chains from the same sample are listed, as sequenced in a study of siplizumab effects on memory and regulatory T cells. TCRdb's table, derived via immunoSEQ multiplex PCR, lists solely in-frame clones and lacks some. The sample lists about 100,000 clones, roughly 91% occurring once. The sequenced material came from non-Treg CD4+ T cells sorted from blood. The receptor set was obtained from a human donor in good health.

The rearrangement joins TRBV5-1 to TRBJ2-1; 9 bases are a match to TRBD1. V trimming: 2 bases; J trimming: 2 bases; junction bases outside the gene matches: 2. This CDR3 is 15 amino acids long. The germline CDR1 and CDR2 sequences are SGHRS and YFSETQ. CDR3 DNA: TGCGCCAGCAGCTTTAGACAGGGGGCCTACAATGAGCAGTTCTTC. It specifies CASSFRQGAYNEQFF.

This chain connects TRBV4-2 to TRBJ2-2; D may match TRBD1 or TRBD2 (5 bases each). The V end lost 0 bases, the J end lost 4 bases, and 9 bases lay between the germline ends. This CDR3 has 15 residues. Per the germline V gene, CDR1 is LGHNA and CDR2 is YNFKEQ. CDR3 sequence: CASSQDKGRTGELFF. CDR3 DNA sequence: TGTGCCAGCAGCCAAGATAAGGGACGCACCGGGGAGCTGTTTTTT.

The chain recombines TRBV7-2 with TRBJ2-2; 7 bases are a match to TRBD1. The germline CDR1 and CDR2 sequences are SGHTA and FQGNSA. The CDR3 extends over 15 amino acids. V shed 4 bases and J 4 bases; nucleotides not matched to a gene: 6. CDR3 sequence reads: CASSSQTGVTGELFF. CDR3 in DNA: TGTGCCAGCAGCTCCCAAACAGGGGTCACCGGGGAGCTGTTTTTT.

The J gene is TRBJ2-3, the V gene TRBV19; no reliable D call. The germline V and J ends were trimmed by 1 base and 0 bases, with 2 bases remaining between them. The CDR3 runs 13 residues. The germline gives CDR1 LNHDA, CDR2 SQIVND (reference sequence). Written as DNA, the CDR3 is TGTGCCAGTAGTATAGGGAGCACAGATACGCAGTATTTT. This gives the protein CASSIGSTDTQYF.

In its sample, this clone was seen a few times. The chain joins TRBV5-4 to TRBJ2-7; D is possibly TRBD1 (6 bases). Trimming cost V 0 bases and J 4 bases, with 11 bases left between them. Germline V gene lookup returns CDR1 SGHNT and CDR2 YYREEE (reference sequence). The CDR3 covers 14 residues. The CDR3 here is CASSLGAGAYEQYF. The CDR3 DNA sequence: TGTGCCAGCAGCTTGGGCGCAGGGGCTTACGAGCAGTACTTC.

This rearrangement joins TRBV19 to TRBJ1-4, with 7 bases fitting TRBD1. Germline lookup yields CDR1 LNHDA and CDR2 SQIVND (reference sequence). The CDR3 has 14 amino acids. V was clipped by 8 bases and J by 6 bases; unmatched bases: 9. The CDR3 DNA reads TGTGCCAGTCAAAAGGGACAGTATGATGAAAAACTGTTTTTT. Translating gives CASQKGQYDEKLFF. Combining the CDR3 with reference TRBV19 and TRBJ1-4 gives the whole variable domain DGGITQSPKYLFRKEGQNVTLSCEQNLNHDAMYWYRQDPGQGLRLIYYSQIVNDFQKGDIAEGYSVSREKKESFPLTVTSAQKNPTAFYLCASQKGQYDEKLFFGSGTQLSVL.

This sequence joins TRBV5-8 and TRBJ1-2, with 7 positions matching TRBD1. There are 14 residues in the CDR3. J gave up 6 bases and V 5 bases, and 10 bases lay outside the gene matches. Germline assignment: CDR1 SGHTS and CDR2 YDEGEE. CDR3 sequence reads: CASSRRGRLNGYTF. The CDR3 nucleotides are TGTGCCAGCAGTCGAAGGGGGCGCTTAAATGGCTACACCTTC.

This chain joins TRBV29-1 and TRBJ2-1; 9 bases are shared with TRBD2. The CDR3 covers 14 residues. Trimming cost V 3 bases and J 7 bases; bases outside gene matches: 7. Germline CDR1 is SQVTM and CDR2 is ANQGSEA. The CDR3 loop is CSVDASGMGNEQFF. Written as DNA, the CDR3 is TGCAGCGTTGACGCTAGCGGGATGGGGAATGAGCAGTTCTTC.

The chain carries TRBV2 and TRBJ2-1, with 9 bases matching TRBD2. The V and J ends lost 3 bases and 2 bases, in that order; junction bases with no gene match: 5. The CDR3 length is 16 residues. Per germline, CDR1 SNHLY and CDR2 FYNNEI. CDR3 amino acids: CASSDLSGRTYNEQFF. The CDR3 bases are TGTGCCAGCAGTGACTTAAGCGGGAGGACCTACAATGAGCAGTTCTTC. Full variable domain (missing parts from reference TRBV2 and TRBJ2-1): EPEVTQTPSHQVTQMGQEVILRCVPISNHLYFYWYRQILGQKVEFLVSFYNNEISEKSEIFDDQFSVERPDGSNFTLKIRSTKLEDSAMYFCASSDLSGRTYNEQFFGPGTRLTVL.

The CDR3 sequence: CASSIRAGVSLGQFF. The CDR3, as DNA: TGTGCCAGTAGTATAAGAGCGGGAGTGTCTTTAGGGCAGTTCTTC. This sequence joins TRBV19 and TRBJ2-1; 8 bases line up with TRBD2. Germline V gene lookup returns CDR1 LNHDA and CDR2 SQIVND (reference sequence). J gave up 12 bases and V 2 bases, and 12 bases lay outside the gene matches. The CDR3 spans 15 residues.

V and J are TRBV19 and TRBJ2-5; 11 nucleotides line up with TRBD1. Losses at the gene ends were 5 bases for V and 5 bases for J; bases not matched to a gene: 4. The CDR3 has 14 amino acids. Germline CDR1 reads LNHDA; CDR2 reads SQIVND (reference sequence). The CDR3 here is CASSGTGGVETQYF. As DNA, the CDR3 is TGTGCCAGTAGTGGGACAGGGGGGGTGGAGACCCAGTACTTC.

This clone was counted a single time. The DNA of the CDR3 is TGTGCCAGCTCACCAGTTAAGTCCTCTGGAAACACCATATATTTT. This codes for CASSPVKSSGNTIYF. J is TRBJ1-3 and V is TRBV18; D is unresolved. Germline V gives CDR1 KGHSH, CDR2 LQKENI. Trimming pared 2 bases from V and 0 bases from J, leaving 8 bases between. The length of the CDR3 is 15 residues.

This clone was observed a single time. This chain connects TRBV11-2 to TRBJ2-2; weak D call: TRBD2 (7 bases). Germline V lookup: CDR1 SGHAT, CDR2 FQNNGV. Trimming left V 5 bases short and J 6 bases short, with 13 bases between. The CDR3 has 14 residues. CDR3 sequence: CASSPRGAAGELFF. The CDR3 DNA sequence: TGTGCCAGCAGCCCCCGGGGGGCTGCCGGGGAGCTGTTTTTT.

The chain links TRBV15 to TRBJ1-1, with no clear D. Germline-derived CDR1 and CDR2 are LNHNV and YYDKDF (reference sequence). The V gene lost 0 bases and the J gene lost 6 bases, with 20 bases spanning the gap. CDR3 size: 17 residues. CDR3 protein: CATSRDNGVGKLPEAFF. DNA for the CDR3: TGTGCCACCAGCAGAGATAACGGGGTGGGAAAATTGCCTGAAGCTTTCTTT. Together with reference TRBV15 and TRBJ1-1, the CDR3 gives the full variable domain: DAMVIQNPRYQVTQFGKPVTLSCSQTLNHNVMYWYQQKSSQAPKLLFHYYDKDFNNEADTPDNFQSRRPNTSFCFLDIRSPGLGDTAMYLCATSRDNGVGKLPEAFFGQGTRLTVV.

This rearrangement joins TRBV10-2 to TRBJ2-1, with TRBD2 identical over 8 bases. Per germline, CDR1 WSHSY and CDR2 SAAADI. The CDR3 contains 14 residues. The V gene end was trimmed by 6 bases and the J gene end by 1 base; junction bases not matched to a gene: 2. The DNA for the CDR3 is TGCGCCAGCAGGAGCGGGAGTTCCTACAATGAGCAGTTCTTC. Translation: CASRSGSSYNEQFF.

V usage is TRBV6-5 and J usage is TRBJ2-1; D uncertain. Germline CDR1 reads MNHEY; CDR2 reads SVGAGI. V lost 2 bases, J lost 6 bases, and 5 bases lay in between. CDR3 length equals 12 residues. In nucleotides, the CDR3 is TGTGCCAGCAGTTACGGCCTCAATGAGCAGTTCTTC. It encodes CASSYGLNEQFF.

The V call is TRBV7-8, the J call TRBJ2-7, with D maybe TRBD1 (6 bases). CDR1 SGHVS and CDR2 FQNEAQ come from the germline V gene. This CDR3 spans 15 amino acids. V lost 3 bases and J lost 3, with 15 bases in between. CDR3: CASSFGGLGDYEQYF. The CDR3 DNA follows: TGTGCCAGCAGCTTTGGGGGCCTGGGAGACTACGAGCAGTACTTC.

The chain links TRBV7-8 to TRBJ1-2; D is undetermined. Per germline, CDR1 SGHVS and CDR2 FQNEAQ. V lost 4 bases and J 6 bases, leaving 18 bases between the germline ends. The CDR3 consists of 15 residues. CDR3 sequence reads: CASSSELWVENGYTF. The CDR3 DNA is TGTGCCAGCAGCTCCGAGTTATGGGTAGAAAATGGCTACACCTTC.

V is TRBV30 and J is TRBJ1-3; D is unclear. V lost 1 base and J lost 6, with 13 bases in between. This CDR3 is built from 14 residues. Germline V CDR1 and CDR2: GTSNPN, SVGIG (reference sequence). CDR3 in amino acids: CAWSAVFGLNTIYF. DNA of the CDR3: TGTGCCTGGAGTGCCGTGTTTGGGCTAAACACCATATATTTT.